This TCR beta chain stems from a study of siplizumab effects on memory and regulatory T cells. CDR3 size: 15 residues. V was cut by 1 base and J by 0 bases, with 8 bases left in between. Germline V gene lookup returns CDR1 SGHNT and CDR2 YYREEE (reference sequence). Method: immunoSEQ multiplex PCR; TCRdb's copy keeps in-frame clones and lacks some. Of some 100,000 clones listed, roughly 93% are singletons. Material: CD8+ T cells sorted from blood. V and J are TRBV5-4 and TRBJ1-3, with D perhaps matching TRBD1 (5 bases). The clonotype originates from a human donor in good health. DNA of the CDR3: TGTGCCAGCAGCTTGCCAGGGAGCTCTGGAAACACCATATATTTT. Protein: CASSLPGSSGNTIYF.